The T cell receptor beta chain under discussion was sequenced for a study of spatial heterogeneity in lung cancer. As for time point: sample taken at primary tumor resection. Whole RNA obtained from tumor, nontumor lung or frozen PBMC underwent sequencing without sorting. Samples came from 65 to 75 TRACERx patients with untreated early-stage lung cancer. TCRdb reanalysed the 5' RACE reads using MiXCR and keeps one entry per CDR3 protein. The data contain 60,000 to 65,000 distinct CDR3 sequences, roughly 7.9% of them singletons. Trimming took off 3 bases at V and 0 bases at J, with 9 bases between the two ends. Germline lookup yields CDR1 KGHSH and CDR2 LQKENI. There are 15 residues in the CDR3.

The receptor was derived from a female donor with early-stage non-small cell lung cancer. This chain joins TRBV18 and TRBJ2-4; no definite D call. The input for sequencing was PBMCs, taken at surgery. The CDR3 region has the DNA TGTGCCAGCTCACCCCGGACCGAAGCCAAAAACATTCAGTACTTC. Protein sequence: CASSPRTEAKNIQYF.